The sequence of this TCR beta chain was determined in a study of monozygotic twins with inflammatory bowel disease. Study-wide points: Sharing of clonotypes with others was lower in IBD patients than in healthy twins, and this was especially so with disease activity.

A remark on this clonotype: Its antigen is unknown.

TCRalpha and TCRbeta cDNA went through nested PCRs of roughly 15 and 9 cycles, two in total. TCRdb re-called the 5' RACE reads; every CDR3 protein appears as one record, without DNA. The listing records a few hundred thousand distinct CDR3 sequences. The CDR3 sequence is 15 residues long. Germline V gene lookup returns CDR1 ENHRY and CDR2 SYGVKD. Sequenced material: blood. The rearrangement links TRBV10-3 to TRBJ2-1; TCRdb proposes TRBD2, but this gene call is untestable without DNA. This sequence was found in a human donor with ulcerative colitis or Crohn's disease, or a healthy co-twin of an affected twin (not recorded which). This CDR3 reads CAIGLAGGPYNEQFF.